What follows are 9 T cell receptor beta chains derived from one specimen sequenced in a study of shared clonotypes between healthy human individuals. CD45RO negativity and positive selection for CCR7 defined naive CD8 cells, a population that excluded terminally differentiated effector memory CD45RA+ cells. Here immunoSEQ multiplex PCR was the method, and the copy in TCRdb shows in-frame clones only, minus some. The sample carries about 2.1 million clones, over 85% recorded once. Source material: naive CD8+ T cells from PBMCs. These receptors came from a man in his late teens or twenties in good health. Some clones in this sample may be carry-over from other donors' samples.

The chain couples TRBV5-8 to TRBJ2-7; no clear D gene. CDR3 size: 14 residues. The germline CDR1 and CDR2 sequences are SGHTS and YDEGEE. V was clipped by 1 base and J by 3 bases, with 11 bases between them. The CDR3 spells CASSLWGGRYEQYF. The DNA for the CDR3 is TGTGCCAGCAGCTTGTGGGGTGGTCGCTACGAGCAGTACTTC.

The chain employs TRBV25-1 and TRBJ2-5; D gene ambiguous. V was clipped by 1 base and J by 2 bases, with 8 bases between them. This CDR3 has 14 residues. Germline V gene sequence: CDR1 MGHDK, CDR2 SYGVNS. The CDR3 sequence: CASSEWVGQETQYF. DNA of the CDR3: TGTGCCAGCAGTGAATGGGTAGGGCAAGAGACCCAGTACTTC.

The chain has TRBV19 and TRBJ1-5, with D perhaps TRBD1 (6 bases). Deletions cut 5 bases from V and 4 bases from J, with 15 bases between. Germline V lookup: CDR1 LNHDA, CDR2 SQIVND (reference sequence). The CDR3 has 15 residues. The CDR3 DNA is TGTGCCAGTAGTGCCCGGACAGCCGATAATCAGCCCCAGCATTTT. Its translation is CASSARTADNQPQHF.

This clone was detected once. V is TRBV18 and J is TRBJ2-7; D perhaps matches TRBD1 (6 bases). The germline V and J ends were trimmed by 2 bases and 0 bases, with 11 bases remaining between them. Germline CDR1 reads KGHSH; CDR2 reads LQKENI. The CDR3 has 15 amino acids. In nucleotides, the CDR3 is TGTGCCAGCTCACCATGGGACACCCACTCCTACGAGCAGTACTTC. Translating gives CASSPWDTHSYEQYF.

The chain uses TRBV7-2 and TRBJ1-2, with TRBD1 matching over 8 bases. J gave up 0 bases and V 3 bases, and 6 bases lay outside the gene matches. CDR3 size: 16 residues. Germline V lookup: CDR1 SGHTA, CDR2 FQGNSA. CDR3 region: CASSFVDRDSNYGYTF. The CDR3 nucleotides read TGTGCCAGCAGCTTTGTGGACAGGGATTCTAACTATGGCTACACCTTC.

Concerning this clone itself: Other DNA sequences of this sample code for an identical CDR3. Here the CDR3 reads CASSSGTSGSYEQYF. The CDR3, as DNA: TGTGCCAGCAGCTCCGGGACTAGCGGGAGCTACGAGCAGTACTTC. V is TRBV7-9 and J is TRBJ2-7, with 14 bases lining up with TRBD2. The trim removed 4 bases at V and 3 bases at J, leaving 2 bases unmatched. CDR1 and CDR2 (germline): SEHNR, FQNEAQ (reference sequence). The length of the CDR3 is 15 residues.

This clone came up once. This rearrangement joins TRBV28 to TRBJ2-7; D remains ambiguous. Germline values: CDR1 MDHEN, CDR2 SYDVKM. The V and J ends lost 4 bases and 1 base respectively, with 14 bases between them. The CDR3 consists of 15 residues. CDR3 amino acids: CASSSPTGPSYEQYF. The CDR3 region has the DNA TGTGCCAGCAGTTCCCCAACCGGGCCATCCTACGAGCAGTACTTC. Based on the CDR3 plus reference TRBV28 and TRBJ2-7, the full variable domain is DVKVTQSSRYLVKRTGEKVFLECVQDMDHENMFWYRQDPGLGLRLIYFSYDVKMKEKGDIPEGYSVSREKKERFSLILESASTNQTSMYLCASSSPTGPSYEQYFGPGTRLTVT.

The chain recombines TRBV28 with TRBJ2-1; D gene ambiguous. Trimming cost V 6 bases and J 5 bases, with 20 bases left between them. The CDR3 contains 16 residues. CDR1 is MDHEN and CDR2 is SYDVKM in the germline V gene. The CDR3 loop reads CASSPSPPGRDNEQFF. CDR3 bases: TGTGCCAGCAGCCCGTCTCCCCCGGGCAGAGACAATGAGCAGTTCTTC.

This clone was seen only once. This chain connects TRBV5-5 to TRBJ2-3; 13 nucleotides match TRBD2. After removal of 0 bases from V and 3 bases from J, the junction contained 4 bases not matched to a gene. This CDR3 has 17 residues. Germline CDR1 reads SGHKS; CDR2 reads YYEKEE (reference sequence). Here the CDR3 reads CASSLAGTSGITDTQYF. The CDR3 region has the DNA TGTGCCAGCAGCTTGGCTGGGACTAGCGGGATAACAGATACGCAGTATTTT. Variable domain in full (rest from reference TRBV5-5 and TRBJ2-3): DAGVTQSPTHLIKTRGQQVTLRCSPISGHKSVSWYQQVLGQGPQFIFQYYEKEERGRGNFPDRFSARQFPNYSSELNVNALLLGDSALYLCASSLAGTSGITDTQYFGPGTRLTVL.